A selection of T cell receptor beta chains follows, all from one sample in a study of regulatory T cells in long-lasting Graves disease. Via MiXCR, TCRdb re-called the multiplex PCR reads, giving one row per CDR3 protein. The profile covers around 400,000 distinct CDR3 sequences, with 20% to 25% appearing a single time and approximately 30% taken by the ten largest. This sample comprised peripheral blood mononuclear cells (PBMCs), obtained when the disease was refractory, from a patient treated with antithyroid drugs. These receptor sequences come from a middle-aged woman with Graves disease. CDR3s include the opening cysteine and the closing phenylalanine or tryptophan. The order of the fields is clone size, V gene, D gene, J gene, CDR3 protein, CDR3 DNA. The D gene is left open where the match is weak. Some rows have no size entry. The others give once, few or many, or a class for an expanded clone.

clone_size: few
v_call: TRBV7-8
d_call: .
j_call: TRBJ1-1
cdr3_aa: CASSSPSLYQAFF
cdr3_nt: TGTGCCAGCAGCTCCCCTAGCCTATATCAAGCTTTCTTT

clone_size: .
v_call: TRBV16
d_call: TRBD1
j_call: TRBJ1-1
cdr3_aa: CASSLGQGLLTEAFF
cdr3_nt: TGTGCCAGCAGCCTCGGACAGGGGCTGCTCACTGAAGCTTTCTTT

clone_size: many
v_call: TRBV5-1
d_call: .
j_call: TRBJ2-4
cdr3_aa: CASSFDGTTKNIQYF
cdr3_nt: TGCGCCAGCAGCTTTGATGGGACAACCAAAAACATTCAGTACTTC

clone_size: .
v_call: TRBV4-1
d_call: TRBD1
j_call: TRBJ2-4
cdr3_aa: CASSRGTGGDFFQYF
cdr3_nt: TGCGCCAGCAGCCGCGGGACAGGGGGCGATTTTTTTCAGTACTTC

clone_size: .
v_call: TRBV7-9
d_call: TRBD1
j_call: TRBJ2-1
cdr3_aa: CASSLEGAGNEQFF
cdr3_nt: TGTGCCAGCAGCTTAGAGGGGGCTGGGAATGAGCAGTTCTTC

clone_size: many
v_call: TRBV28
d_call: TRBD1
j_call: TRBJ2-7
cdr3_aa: CASSPGRQGRHEQYF
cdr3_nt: TGTGCCAGCAGCCCCGGCCGACAGGGGCGACACGAGCAGTACTTC

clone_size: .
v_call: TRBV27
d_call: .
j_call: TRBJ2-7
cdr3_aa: CASSRSGVGEQYF
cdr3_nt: TGTGCCAGCAGTCGATCGGGAGTCGGCGAGCAGTACTTC

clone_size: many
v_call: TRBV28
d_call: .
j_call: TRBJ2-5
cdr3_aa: CASSSPGGRQETQYF
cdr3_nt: TGTGCCAGCAGCTCCCCTGGGGGGCGTCAAGAGACCCAGTACTTC

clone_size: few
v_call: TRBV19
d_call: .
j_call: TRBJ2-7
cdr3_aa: CASSGQSSYEQYF
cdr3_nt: TGTGCCAGTAGTGGACAGAGCTCCTACGAGCAGTACTTC

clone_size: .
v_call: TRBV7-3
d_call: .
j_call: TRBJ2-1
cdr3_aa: CASSLRGSYNEQFF
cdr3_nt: TGTGCCAGCAGCTTACGCGGTTCCTACAATGAGCAGTTCTTC

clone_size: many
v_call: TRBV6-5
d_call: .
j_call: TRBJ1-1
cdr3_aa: CASSSAMNTEAFF
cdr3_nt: TGTGCCAGCAGTTCTGCTATGAACACTGAAGCTTTCTTT

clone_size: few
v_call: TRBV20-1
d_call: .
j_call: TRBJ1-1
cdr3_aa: CSAARYMNTEAFF
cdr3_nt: TGCAGTGCTGCGAGGTACATGAACACTGAAGCTTTCTTT

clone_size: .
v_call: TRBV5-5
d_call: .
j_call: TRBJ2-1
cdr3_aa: CASSLASRTTYNEQFF
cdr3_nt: TGTGCCAGCAGCTTGGCCTCCAGGACTACCTACAATGAGCAGTTCTTC

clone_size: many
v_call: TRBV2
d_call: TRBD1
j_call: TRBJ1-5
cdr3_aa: CASRGRQGGQPQHF
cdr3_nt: TGTGCCAGCAGGGGGAGACAGGGGGGTCAGCCCCAGCATTTT

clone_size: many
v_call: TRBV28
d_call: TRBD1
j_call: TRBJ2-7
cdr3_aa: CASRPDRVTYEQYF
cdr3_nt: TGTGCCAGCCGACCAGACAGGGTTACTTACGAGCAGTACTTC

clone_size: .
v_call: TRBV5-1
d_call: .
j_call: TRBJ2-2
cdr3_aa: CAKGWELFF
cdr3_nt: TGCGCCAAGGGCTGGGAGCTGTTTTTT

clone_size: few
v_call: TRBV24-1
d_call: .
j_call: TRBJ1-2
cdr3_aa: CATSDLDSYGYTF
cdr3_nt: TGTGCCACCAGTGATTTGGACAGCTATGGCTACACCTTC

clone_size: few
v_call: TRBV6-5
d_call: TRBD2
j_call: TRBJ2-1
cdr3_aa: CASSSWTSGRTRNEQFF
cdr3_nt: TGTGCCAGCAGTTCTTGGACTAGCGGGAGGACTCGGAATGAGCAGTTCTTC

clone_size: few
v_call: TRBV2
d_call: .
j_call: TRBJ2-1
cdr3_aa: CASSVLAGVGEQFF
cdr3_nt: TGTGCCAGCAGTGTTCTGGCAGGGGTCGGTGAGCAGTTCTTC

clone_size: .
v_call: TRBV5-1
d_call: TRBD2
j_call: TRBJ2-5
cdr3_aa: CASSQREESRETQYF
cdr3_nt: TGCGCCAGCAGCCAGCGGGAGGAATCGCGGGAGACCCAGTACTTC

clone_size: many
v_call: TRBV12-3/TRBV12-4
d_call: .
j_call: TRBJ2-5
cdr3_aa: CASSSPGLEETQYF
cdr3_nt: TGTGCCAGCAGTTCCCCGGGACTTGAAGAGACCCAGTACTTC

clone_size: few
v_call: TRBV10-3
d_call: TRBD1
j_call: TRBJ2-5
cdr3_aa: CAISNGGDRGWYGETQYF
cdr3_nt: TGTGCCATCTCGAATGGAGGGGACAGGGGATGGTACGGGGAGACCCAGTACTTC